These 27 T cell receptor beta chains share one sample of origin, sequenced in a study of T-cell memory formation after mild COVID-19. TCRdb re-analysed the 5' RACE reads in MiXCR, keeping a single row per CDR3 protein. The sample lists 250,000 or so distinct CDR3 sequences; approximately 10% were seen once. The sample comprised PBMCs or a T cell subset sorted from them (not recorded which). The receptors were sampled from a man aged 18 to 35 who had mild COVID-19 (a few samples of this study predate the infection). Cell type and time point are not known.

This clonotype has a count of ten or more. The V gene is TRBV5-6, the J gene TRBJ2-3, with a possible D match to TRBD2 (6 bases). The germline V gene has CDR1 SGHDT and CDR2 YYEEEE. The CDR3 is 15 amino acids. Trimming cost V 2 bases and J 5 bases, with 15 bases left between them. The CDR3 sequence: CASSFYSGVVDTQYF. As DNA, the CDR3 is TGTGCCAGCAGCTTTTACTCGGGGGTGGTAGATACGCAGTATTTT.

This chain uses TRBV4-3 with TRBJ2-2; a possible D gene is TRBD1 (5 bases). Per germline, CDR1 LGHNA and CDR2 YSLEER. With 0 bases removed from V and 2 bases from J, the gap between germline ends came to 10 bases. CDR3 length: 16 amino acids. CDR3 sequence (DNA): TGCGCCAGCAGCCAAGATTCAGGGCTAAACACCGGGGAGCTGTTTTTT. Protein: CASSQDSGLNTGELFF.

This clonotype appeared a few times. The rearrangement uses TRBV7-9 and TRBJ1-1; TRBD1 is a possible D gene (5 bases). The CDR3 covers 16 residues. The germline V gene has CDR1 SEHNR and CDR2 FQNEAQ (reference sequence). V dropped 6 bases and J dropped 4 bases, with 21 bases sitting between them. CDR3 sequence reads: CASRQSGRLGATEAFF. For the CDR3, the DNA is TGTGCCAGCAGACAGTCGGGACGGCTAGGGGCCACTGAAGCTTTCTTT.

This clonotype turned up a few times. This chain links TRBV5-5 with TRBJ1-5; TRBD1 matches 7 bases. The CDR3 contains 16 residues. Per germline, CDR1 SGHKS and CDR2 YYEKEE (reference sequence). V trimming: 0 bases; J trimming: 0 bases; junction bases outside the gene matches: 3. The CDR3 coding sequence is TGTGCCAGCAGCTTGGACAGGGGATATAGCAATCAGCCCCAGCATTTT. Translated: CASSLDRGYSNQPQHF.

In this sample, this clonotype turned up a few times. The rearrangement links TRBV3-1 to TRBJ2-3; 7 nucleotides agree with TRBD1. CDR3 length equals 17 residues. Germline V CDR1 and CDR2: LGHDT, YNNKEL (reference sequence). Germline trimming cut 6 bases from V and 2 bases from J; bases unmatched to any gene: 14. As DNA, the CDR3 is TGTGCCAGCAGTCCGGGACAGTCCCTTGATCACACAGATACGCAGTATTTT. This encodes CASSPGQSLDHTDTQYF.

This clonotype was observed at least ten times. At one of its ends the junction is not consistent with the germline gene, which may arise from a read error. The CDR3 nucleotides read TGCGCCAGCAGTTTGGACCCCAGCCAGACCCAGTACTTC. It is translated as CASSLDPSQTQYF. V is TRBV5-1 and J is TRBJ2-5, with D unclear. Per germline, CDR1 SGHRS and CDR2 YFSETQ. CDR3 size: 13 residues.

At least ten counts were recorded for this clonotype. This chain joins TRBV7-9 and TRBJ2-3; no clear D gene. The V end was cut by 5 bases, the J end by 4 bases, with 10 bases between. Germline V gives CDR1 SEHNR, CDR2 FQNEAQ (reference sequence). The length of the CDR3 is 13 residues. For the CDR3, the DNA is TGTGCCAGCAGCCTAGAGTGGGCAGATACGCAGTATTTT. It translates to CASSLEWADTQYF.

This clonotype was seen repeatedly, ten times or more. This CDR3 reads CASSPGQQRSYEQYF. CDR3 coding DNA: TGCGCCAGCAGTCCGGGACAGCAGAGGTCCTACGAGCAGTACTTC. The rearrangement uses TRBV4-1 and TRBJ2-7; the match to TRBD1 covers 7 bases. The CDR3 has 15 amino acids. The V gene's germline CDR1 is MGHRA and CDR2 YSYEKL. Losses at the gene ends were 6 bases for V and 1 base for J; bases not matched to a gene: 9.

This clonotype was seen many times. This chain links TRBV11-2 with TRBJ2-3; D assignment may be TRBD1 or TRBD2 (5 bases each). Germline assignment: CDR1 SGHAT and CDR2 FQNNGV. V lost 1 base and J lost 7, with 12 bases in between. This CDR3 comprises 14 residues. This CDR3 is CASSLVGAGNTQYF. DNA of the CDR3: TGTGCCAGCAGCTTAGTTGGGGCCGGGAATACGCAGTATTTT. The entire variable domain, with the rest obtained from reference TRBV11-2 and TRBJ2-3, is as follows: EAGVAQSPRYKIIEKRQSVAFWCNPISGHATLYWYQQILGQGPKLLIQFQNNGVVDDSQLPKDRFSAERLKGVDSTLKIQPAKLEDSAVYLCASSLVGAGNTQYFGPGTRLTVL.

The chain uses TRBV5-1 and TRBJ2-3; D uncertain. V shed 2 bases and J shed 5 bases, with 9 bases lying between them. Germline V CDR1 and CDR2: SGHRS, YFSETQ. The CDR3 length is 13 residues. The CDR3 bases are TGCGCCAGCAGCTTTCAAAGTGGAGATACGCAGTATTTT. This codes for CASSFQSGDTQYF.

This clonotype was detected a few times. The chain joins TRBV6-6 to TRBJ1-2; D possibly corresponds to TRBD1 (5 bases). This CDR3 spans 14 amino acids. V lost 10 bases and J 7 bases, leaving 22 bases between the germline ends. Germline assignment: CDR1 MNHNY and CDR2 SVGAGI (reference sequence). In DNA, the CDR3 is TGTGCCACCCAAGCCCAGGGTTCCGGTGGTGGCTACACCTTC. Its translation: CATQAQGSGGGYTF.

The CDR3 nucleotides are TGTGCCATCGGAGACAGGGTGAGCACTGAAGCTTTCTTT. It encodes CAIGDRVSTEAFF. The V and J genes are TRBV10-3 and TRBJ1-1; 7 bases align to TRBD1. The V gene end was trimmed by 8 bases and the J gene end by 4 bases; junction bases not matched to a gene: 7. CDR3 length: 13 amino acids. CDR1 is ENHRY, CDR2 SYGVKD, per germline.

This clonotype was recorded many times. V gene TRBV5-1 combines with J gene TRBJ1-2; TRBD1 aligns across 7 bases. The CDR3 has 12 residues. CDR1 is SGHRS, CDR2 YFSETQ, per germline. Trimming cost V 4 bases and J 4 bases; bases outside gene matches: 1. In nucleotides, the CDR3 is TGCGCCAGCAGCCGGGACAGCTATGGCTACACCTTC. This sequence encodes CASSRDSYGYTF.

This clonotype was seen many times. The CDR3 region is CAEVSWRVEETQYF. CDR3 DNA: TGCGCAGAGGTGTCGTGGAGAGTAGAAGAGACCCAGTACTTC. The V and J genes are TRBV5-1 and TRBJ2-5; unclear D gene. Germline V lookup: CDR1 SGHRS, CDR2 YFSETQ. There are 14 residues in the CDR3.

The genes are TRBV7-2 and TRBJ2-2, with D unclear. Trimming shortened V by 4 bases and J by 8 bases, and 11 bases separated the two germline ends. From germline, CDR1 is SGHTA and CDR2 FQGNSA. The CDR3 length is 13 residues. The CDR3 is CASSSVSVGELFF. The CDR3 DNA follows: TGTGCCAGCAGCTCAGTAAGCGTAGGGGAGCTGTTTTTT.

The chain recombines TRBV12-3 or TRBV12-4 with TRBJ1-2; D gene uncertain. This CDR3 is built from 11 residues. V lost 10 bases and J lost 4, with 10 bases in between. The CDR3 protein is CAIESAYGYTF. Written as DNA, the CDR3 is TGTGCCATAGAATCTGCCTATGGCTACACCTTC.

The chain recombines TRBV5-1 with TRBJ2-3; TRBD1 might be the D (5 bases). V gave up 3 bases and J gave up 0 bases, with 14 bases separating them. The CDR3 has 16 amino acids. Looked up from germline, CDR1 is SGHRS and CDR2 is YFSETQ. CDR3: CASSSWGSDSTDTQYF. CDR3 nucleotide sequence: TGCGCCAGCAGCTCCTGGGGCTCCGATAGCACAGATACGCAGTATTTT.

This clonotype turned up a few times. This chain connects TRBV12-3 or TRBV12-4 to TRBJ1-1, with D possibly being TRBD1 (5 bases). The V end lost 7 bases, the J end lost 3 bases, and 15 bases lay between the germline ends. The CDR3 totals 14 residues. This CDR3 reads CASTLLRQYTEAFF. CDR3 DNA sequence: TGTGCCAGCACCCTCCTGAGACAGTACACTGAAGCTTTCTTT.

This clonotype has ten or more counts. The V and J genes are TRBV7-9 and TRBJ2-5, with 8 bases identical to TRBD1. CDR1 and CDR2 from the germline V gene are SEHNR and FQNEAQ (reference sequence). Trimming cost V 4 bases and J 0 bases; bases outside gene matches: 10. This CDR3 comprises 17 residues. The DNA for the CDR3 is TGTGCCAGCAGCTCCGGCGTAAGACAGGGGTACCAAGAGACCCAGTACTTC. Translated: CASSSGVRQGYQETQYF.

The CDR3 loop reads CASSFGGGSSYNSPLHF. For the CDR3, the DNA is TGTGCCAGCAGCTTTGGAGGCGGCAGCTCCTATAATTCACCCCTCCACTTT. This sequence joins TRBV7-9 and TRBJ1-6; D is ambiguous. V was shortened by 3 bases and J by 0 bases, with 12 bases between the two germline ends. This CDR3 region has 17 residues. Germline V gene lookup returns CDR1 SEHNR and CDR2 FQNEAQ (reference sequence).

This clonotype has more than one count but fewer than ten. The CDR3 coding sequence is TGCAGTGCTAGCGGAGCGGGTAGGGGTGCCGGGGAGCTGTTTTTT. It specifies CSASGAGRGAGELFF. This rearrangement joins TRBV20-1 to TRBJ2-2, with D perhaps TRBD2 (6 bases). CDR3 length: 15 residues. With 3 bases removed from V and 6 bases from J, the gap between germline ends came to 17 bases. The germline CDR1 and CDR2 sequences are DFQATT and SNEGSKA (reference sequence).

The chain joins TRBV3-1 to TRBJ2-1; weak D call: TRBD2 (6 bases). In germline, CDR1 is LGHDT, CDR2 YNNKEL (reference sequence). The CDR3 runs to 18 residues. Trimming pared 0 bases from V and 0 bases from J, leaving 15 bases between. Here the CDR3 reads CASSQDWSGDFSYNEQFF. Here the CDR3 DNA reads TGTGCCAGCAGCCAAGACTGGTCGGGGGATTTCTCCTACAATGAGCAGTTCTTC.

This clonotype was picked up many times. This chain links TRBV4-1 with TRBJ2-7, with D unresolved. Germline loops: CDR1 MGHRA, CDR2 YSYEKL. V lost 4 bases to trimming and J lost 2 bases, with 9 bases between them. The CDR3 totals 13 residues. CDR3: CASSPIGAYEQYF. CDR3 nucleotides: TGCGCCAGCAGCCCGATCGGAGCCTACGAGCAGTACTTC.

J is TRBJ2-1 and V is TRBV11-2; 9 nucleotides match TRBD1. In germline, CDR1 is SGHAT, CDR2 FQNNGV. J gave up 6 bases and V 5 bases, and 5 bases lay outside the gene matches. The CDR3 runs 14 residues. The CDR3 loop is CASSKGQGINEQFF. In DNA, the CDR3 is TGTGCCAGCAGCAAGGGACAGGGCATCAATGAGCAGTTCTTC.

At least ten counts were recorded for this clonotype. The V and J genes are TRBV12-3 or TRBV12-4 and TRBJ2-4, with 13 nucleotides matching TRBD2. This CDR3 spans 23 amino acids. V gave up 2 bases and J gave up 0 bases; unmatched junction bases: 19. The CDR3 sequence is CASSLLFRHGLAGAPLAKNIQYF. The CDR3 DNA reads as TGTGCCAGCAGTTTACTTTTTCGTCACGGACTAGCGGGGGCACCCCTAGCCAAAAACATTCAGTACTTC.

The genes are TRBV19 and TRBJ1-2; D unresolved. Germline-derived CDR1 and CDR2 are LNHDA and SQIVND (reference sequence). The CDR3 has 14 amino acids. Between the trimmed V and J ends, which lost 2 bases and 6 bases, there was a span of 13 bases. The DNA for the CDR3 is TGTGCCAGTAGTATAAATAGGCGGCAGAATGGCTACACCTTC. Translation gives CASSINRRQNGYTF.

DNA of the CDR3: TGCAGTGCCGGCCGACCGCGGTCGGAGTCTTACTACGAGCAGTACTTC. Amino acids: CSAGRPRSESYYEQYF. The genes are TRBV20-1 and TRBJ2-7; D is unclear. The germline CDR1 and CDR2 sequences are DFQATT and SNEGSKA (reference sequence). V was clipped by 6 bases and J by 3 bases, with 24 bases between them. The CDR3 extends over 16 amino acids.